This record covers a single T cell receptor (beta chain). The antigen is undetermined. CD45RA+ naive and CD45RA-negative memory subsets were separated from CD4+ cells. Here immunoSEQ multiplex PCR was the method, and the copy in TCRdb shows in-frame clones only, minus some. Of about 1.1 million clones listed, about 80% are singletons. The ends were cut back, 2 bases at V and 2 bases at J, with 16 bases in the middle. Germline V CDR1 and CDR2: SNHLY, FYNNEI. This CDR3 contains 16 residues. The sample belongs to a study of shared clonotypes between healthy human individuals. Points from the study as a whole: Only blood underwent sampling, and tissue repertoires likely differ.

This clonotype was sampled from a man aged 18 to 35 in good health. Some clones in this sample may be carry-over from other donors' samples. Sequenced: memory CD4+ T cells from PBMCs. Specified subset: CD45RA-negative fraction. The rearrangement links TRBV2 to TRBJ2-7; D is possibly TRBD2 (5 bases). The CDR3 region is CASSEYAPPGTYEQYF. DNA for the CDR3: TGTGCCAGCAGTGAATATGCCCCCCCGGGGACCTACGAGCAGTACTTC.